These 18 T cell receptor beta chains were sequenced from one sample in a study of human T cells and chemical hapten exposure. TCRdb used MiXCR to reprocess the RACE reads, holding one entry per CDR3 protein. The sample has more than 250,000 distinct CDR3 sequences; about 9.4% are singletons. Time point indicated: pre-sensitization, week 0. Treatment here: therapeutic diphenylcyclopropenone sensitization with weekly scalp DPC. Sequencing used whole blood, obtained in connection with sensitization to the hapten diphenylcyclopropenone (DPC). The receptor set was obtained from a woman aged 40-49 years with alopecia areata. Some clones in this sample may be carry-over from other donors' samples.

In this sample, this clonotype turned up many times. The rearrangement joins TRBV21-1 to TRBJ1-5; the table's D call, TRBD1, has no DNA check behind it. TRBV21-1 is a pseudogene segment. The CDR3 runs 17 residues. The CDR3 reads CASSPRTGLGGNQPQHF. The CDR3 DNA reads TGTGCCAGCAGCCCACGGACAGGGTTAGGGGGCAATCAGCCCCAGCATTTT.

CDR3 sequence reads: CASSYSFLAGGTAYEQYF. DNA of the CDR3: TGTGCCAGCAGTTACTCTTTCCTAGCGGGAGGGACCGCTTACGAGCAGTACTTC. The chain links TRBV6-5 to TRBJ2-7; 12 bases fit TRBD2. The V gene end was trimmed by 0 bases and the J gene end by 4 bases; junction bases not matched to a gene: 10. Germline V gene data show CDR1 as MNHEY and CDR2 as SVGAGI. The CDR3 extends over 18 amino acids.

The chain joins TRBV5-1 to TRBJ2-1; 9 positions agree with TRBD2. With V trimmed by 7 bases and J by 5 bases, 7 bases remained unmatched. Germline V gene sequence: CDR1 SGHRS, CDR2 YFSETQ. This CDR3 comprises 14 residues. The CDR3 protein is CASEVASGNNEQFF. The CDR3, as DNA: TGCGCCAGCGAAGTGGCTAGCGGGAACAATGAGCAGTTCTTC.

This clonotype was seen a few times. This sequence joins TRBV7-6 and TRBJ2-1; D might be TRBD2 (6 bases). Trimming took off 4 bases at V and 9 bases at J, with 10 bases between the two ends. This CDR3 is built from 12 residues. Germline CDR1 SGHVS, CDR2 FNYEAQ. The CDR3 sequence is CASSSGVVEQFF. The CDR3 DNA reads as TGTGCCAGCAGCTCGGGGGTGGTTGAGCAGTTCTTC.

The chain is built from TRBV4-1 and TRBJ2-3; 7 bases are a match to TRBD2. Trimming at V came to 3 bases and at J to 2 bases, leaving 11 bases not matched to a gene. Germline V gene data show CDR1 as MGHRA and CDR2 as YSYEKL. The CDR3 totals 17 residues. As DNA, the CDR3 is TGCGCCAGCAGCCAGACGCCACGCGGGGGTCTCACAGATACGCAGTATTTT. Encoded protein: CASSQTPRGGLTDTQYF.

In its sample, this clonotype was seen a few times. The rearrangement uses TRBV6-5 and TRBJ2-2, with TRBD1 identical over 7 bases. CDR1 MNHEY and CDR2 SVGAGI come from the germline V gene. The CDR3 extends over 13 amino acids. Trimming at V came to 6 bases and at J to 6 bases, leaving 4 bases not matched to a gene. CDR3 sequence (DNA): TGTGCCAGCAGGCCGCAGGGGGCCGGGGAGCTGTTTTTT. Its translation: CASRPQGAGELFF.

The chain combines TRBV10-3 with TRBJ2-5; unclear D gene. V dropped 3 bases and J dropped 0 bases, with 5 bases sitting between them. CDR1 is ENHRY and CDR2 is SYGVKD in the germline V gene. CDR3 length equals 13 residues. The CDR3 nucleotides read TGTGCCATCAGTGACAGGAACCAAGAGACCCAGTACTTC. Translated, it gives CAISDRNQETQYF.

The chain uses TRBV10-3 and TRBJ1-2; D is unresolved. Germline values: CDR1 ENHRY, CDR2 SYGVKD. Trimming left V 7 bases short and J 3 bases short, with 15 bases between. The CDR3 extends over 14 amino acids. The CDR3 region is CAINGPAGDYGYTF. CDR3 coding DNA: TGTGCCATCAACGGGCCCGCGGGAGACTATGGCTACACCTTC.

This chain links TRBV6-2 or TRBV6-3 with TRBJ2-5; TRBD2 aligns across 12 bases. CDR1 is MNHEY, CDR2 SVGEGT, per germline. The CDR3 is 14 residues long. Germline trimming cut 8 bases from V and 9 bases from J; bases unmatched to any gene: 10. CDR3 sequence reads: CASHGLAGIGAQYF. As DNA, the CDR3 is TGTGCCAGCCACGGACTAGCGGGAATTGGGGCCCAGTACTTC.

This clonotype was observed a handful of times. The chain carries TRBV7-2 and TRBJ2-1; 8 bases line up with TRBD2. V lost 5 bases and J lost 8; bases outside the gene matches: 11. CDR1 SGHTA and CDR2 FQGNSA come from the germline V gene. The CDR3 has 15 residues. As DNA, the CDR3 is TGTGCCAGCAGCGAAGCGGGAGTTGCAGGATATGAGCAGTTCTTC. It is translated as CASSEAGVAGYEQFF. The entire variable domain, with the rest obtained from reference TRBV7-2 and TRBJ2-1, is as follows: GAGVSQSPSNKVTEKGKDVELRCDPISGHTALYWYRQSLGQGLEFLIYFQGNSAPDKSGLPSDRFSAERTGGSVSTLTIQRTQQEDSAVYLCASSEAGVAGYEQFFGPGTRLTVL.

The V and J genes are TRBV30 and TRBJ1-2, with D perhaps matching TRBD1 (5 bases). The CDR3 consists of 12 residues. The V gene lost 0 bases and the J gene lost 7 bases, with 9 bases spanning the gap. Germline values: CDR1 GTSNPN, CDR2 SVGIG (reference sequence). The CDR3, as DNA: TGTGCCTGGAGTGTACTTGGGGGTGGCTACACCTTC. As protein: CAWSVLGGGYTF. Using reference TRBV30 and TRBJ1-2 for the parts outside the CDR3, the full variable domain is SQTIHQWPATLVQPVGSPLSLECTVEGTSNPNLYWYRQAAGRGLQLLFYSVGIGQISSEVPQNLSASRPQDRQFILSSKKLLLSDSGFYLCAWSVLGGGYTFGSGTRLTVV.

The gene calls are TRBV12-3 or TRBV12-4 and TRBJ2-1; D tentatively fits TRBD1 or TRBD2 (5 bases each). The CDR3 has 13 amino acids. V shed 5 bases and J shed 6 bases, with 11 bases lying between them. CDR3: CASSPGTLNEQFF. DNA of the CDR3: TGTGCCAGCAGTCCCGGGACCCTCAATGAGCAGTTCTTC.

The table lists this clonotype with a few counts. The rearrangement uses TRBV28 and TRBJ2-4; 7 nucleotides agree with TRBD1. V was clipped by 9 bases and J by 0 bases; unmatched bases: 8. CDR3 length: 15 amino acids. CDR1 and CDR2 (germline): MDHEN, SYDVKM. This CDR3 reads CASQGRGIAKNIQYF. CDR3 in DNA: TGTGCCAGTCAAGGCAGGGGGATAGCCAAAAACATTCAGTACTTC.

This clonotype has only a few counts. V usage is TRBV4-1 and J usage is TRBJ1-2; no reliable D call. CDR1 is MGHRA, CDR2 YSYEKL, per germline. Trimming stripped 0 bases from V and 6 bases from J, with 5 bases between. CDR3 length equals 12 residues. CDR3 sequence reads: CASSQDRHGYTF. CDR3 sequence (DNA): TGCGCCAGCAGCCAAGATCGGCATGGCTACACCTTC.

There are a few counts of this clonotype. The rearrangement joins TRBV10-3 to TRBJ2-6; D is unresolved. The V and J ends lost 8 bases and 2 bases respectively, with 13 bases between them. CDR3 length equals 15 residues. CDR1 is ENHRY, CDR2 SYGVKD, per germline. In DNA form, the CDR3 reads TGTGCCATCCAAGCCGACATTGCTGGGGCCAACGTCCTGACTTTC. Amino acid sequence: CAIQADIAGANVLTF.

This clonotype was detected a few times. The rearrangement links TRBV12-3 or TRBV12-4 to TRBJ1-1; TRBD1 agrees at 9 bases. Trimming removed 6 bases from V and 1 base from J; junction bases left unmatched: 9. The length of the CDR3 is 16 residues. The chain's CDR3 is CASRKTPGQGNTEAFF. The CDR3, as DNA: TGTGCCAGCAGGAAGACACCGGGACAGGGGAACACTGAAGCTTTCTTT.

In its sample, this clonotype was seen a few times. The CDR3 spells CASSLSHIASYEQYF. The CDR3 bases are TGTGCCAGCAGCTTATCCCACATCGCATCCTACGAGCAGTACTTC. The rearrangement links TRBV7-3 to TRBJ2-7; the D is unclear. Germline CDR1 and CDR2: SGHTA and FQGTGA. Trimming cost V 2 bases and J 1 base, with 12 bases left between them. The CDR3 contains 15 residues.

J is TRBJ2-5 and V is TRBV25-1; D is unresolved. The V gene lost 6 bases and the J gene lost 1 base, with 12 bases spanning the gap. This CDR3 region has 14 residues. Germline CDR1 is MGHDK and CDR2 is SYGVNS. The DNA for the CDR3 is TGTGCCAGCAGCGAGGACGGTGCCCAAGAGACCCAGTACTTC. This gives the protein CASSEDGAQETQYF. The complete variable domain, with remaining parts taken from reference TRBV25-1 and TRBJ2-5, reads EADIYQTPRYLVIGTGKKITLECSQTMGHDKMYWYQQDPGMELHLIHYSYGVNSTEKGDLSSESTVSRIRTEHFPLTLESARPSHTSQYLCASSEDGAQETQYFGPGTRLLVL.